The 28 T cell receptor beta chains in this list originate from one sample, sequenced in a study of shared clonotypes between healthy human individuals. Profiling relied on immunoSEQ multiplex PCR, and the TCRdb table lists in-frame clones only, not all of them. The sample records some 2.1 million clones, 85% to 95% being singletons. Sequenced: naive CD4+ T cells sorted from blood. Stated subset: CD45RA+ positively selected. The receptor set was obtained from a young man in good health.

The V call is TRBV5-6, the J call TRBJ1-6, with TRBD1 identical over 8 bases. V trimming: 7 bases; J trimming: 7 bases; junction bases outside the gene matches: 7. The CDR3 has 14 residues. Germline CDR1 SGHDT, CDR2 YYEEEE. The CDR3: CASGQGQRNSPLHF. The CDR3 DNA is TGTGCCAGCGGACAGGGACAGAGAAATTCACCCCTCCACTTT.

The CDR3 spells CASRIQVSYNSPLHF. CDR3 nucleotides: TGTGCCAGCAGGATACAGGTTTCCTATAATTCACCCCTCCACTTT. This chain connects TRBV27 to TRBJ1-6; a possible D gene is TRBD1 (5 bases). This CDR3 has 15 residues. In germline, CDR1 is MNHEY, CDR2 SMNVEV (reference sequence). V dropped 6 bases and J dropped 1 base, with 10 bases sitting between them.

The rearrangement joins TRBV18 to TRBJ2-7, with a tentative D call TRBD1 (6 bases). The CDR3 spans 16 residues. Germline V gene data show CDR1 as KGHSH and CDR2 as LQKENI. V was pared by 3 bases and J by 0 bases, with 15 bases between. The chain's CDR3 is CASSPRGQTDSYEQYF. The CDR3 nucleotides read TGTGCCAGCTCACCCCGCGGACAGACCGACTCCTACGAGCAGTACTTC.

As regards this clone: A junction boundary mismatches the germline segment, possibly from a read error. CDR3 region: CASSLAGGNTDTQYF. CDR3 DNA: TGTGCTAGCAGCTTAGCAGGGGGAAACACAGATACGCAGTATTTT. The V and J genes are TRBV7-7 and TRBJ2-3; 7 nucleotides match TRBD1. Germline loops: CDR1 SSHAT, CDR2 FNYEAQ (reference sequence). The CDR3 runs to 15 residues.

The chain joins TRBV28 to TRBJ1-1; maybe TRBD1 (5 bases). CDR3 size: 16 residues. The ends were cut back, 3 bases at V and 2 bases at J, with 16 bases in the middle. CDR1 MDHEN and CDR2 SYDVKM come from the germline V gene. CDR3 nucleotides: TGTGCCAGCAGTTTCGGGGGTCTGGGGGGAAACACTGAAGCTTTCTTT. Its protein is CASSFGGLGGNTEAFF.

The chain employs TRBV5-1 and TRBJ2-7, with 7 positions matching TRBD2. V shed 0 bases, J shed 5 bases, and the junction held 2 bases outside the gene matches. The CDR3 has 13 amino acids. The V gene's germline CDR1 is SGHRS and CDR2 YFSETQ. CDR3 sequence (DNA): TGCGCCAGCAGCTTGGGGACTAGTAACGAGCAGTACTTC. It specifies CASSLGTSNEQYF.

V is TRBV30 and J is TRBJ2-2; 11 bases are shared with TRBD2. V lost 3 bases to trimming and J lost 8 bases; unmatched junction nucleotides: 2. CDR1 and CDR2 (germline): GTSNPN, SVGIG (reference sequence). This CDR3 is built from 13 residues. The CDR3 here is CAWRRLAGGELFF. As DNA, the CDR3 is TGTGCCTGGAGACGACTAGCGGGAGGGGAGCTGTTTTTT.

The chain couples TRBV7-9 to TRBJ2-1; 10 nucleotides align to TRBD2. Per the germline V gene, CDR1 is SEHNR and CDR2 is FQNEAQ (reference sequence). The ends lost 7 bases at V and 8 bases at J; junction bases unmatched: 8. This CDR3 contains 14 residues. The DNA for the CDR3 is TGTGCCAGCATGAATAGCGGGGGGCCCCATGAGCAGTTCTTC. Its translation is CASMNSGGPHEQFF.

The sample holds one count of this clone. One end of the junction does not line up with germline, which may come from a read error. The V gene is TRBV18, the J gene TRBJ2-1; TRBD2 agrees at 14 bases. Germline assignment: CDR1 KGHSH and CDR2 LQKENI. The CDR3 contains 17 residues. The CDR3 nucleotides read TGTGCCAGCTCACTCGGGACTAGCGGGAGATCGTACAATGGGCAGTTCTTC. Translated, it gives CASSLGTSGRSYNGQFF.

A remark on this clone: Other DNA sequences within the sample encode an identical CDR3. V usage is TRBV18 and J usage is TRBJ2-7; D not resolved. The CDR3 loop spans 13 amino acids. Trimming removed 0 bases at V and 3 bases at J, with 6 bases between. The germline CDR1 and CDR2 sequences are KGHSH and LQKENI. The CDR3 reads CASSPPDIYEQYF. In DNA form, the CDR3 reads TGTGCCAGCTCACCACCTGACATCTACGAGCAGTACTTC.

A note on this clone: This CDR3 is also generated by other DNA sequences in the sample. V and J are TRBV2 and TRBJ2-7; D is unresolved. The germline V gene has CDR1 SNHLY and CDR2 FYNNEI. The CDR3 length is 11 residues. V was clipped by 7 bases and J by 3 bases, with 7 bases between them. The CDR3 nucleotides read TGTGCCAGCACGGTGAGCTACGAGCAGTACTTC. It is translated as CASTVSYEQYF.

The chain uses TRBV6-1 and TRBJ2-7; no definite D call. Germline assignment: CDR1 MNHNS and CDR2 SASEGT. Trimming pared 4 bases from V and 3 bases from J, leaving 16 bases between. The CDR3 is 15 residues long. The CDR3 nucleotides are TGTGCCAGCAGTGGTCCGGGCCTTGCAATCTACGAGCAGTACTTC. Encoded protein: CASSGPGLAIYEQYF.

The chain has TRBV7-8 and TRBJ2-3, with 12 bases aligning to TRBD2. CDR1 and CDR2 (germline): SGHVS, FQNEAQ. Trimming cost V 1 base and J 5 bases; bases outside gene matches: 7. The CDR3 contains 17 residues. DNA of the CDR3: TGTGCCAGCAGCTTAGGTCTAGCGGGAGGGCCAGAAGATACGCAGTATTTT. Protein product: CASSLGLAGGPEDTQYF.

The chain couples TRBV27 to TRBJ2-7, with no clear D. CDR3 size: 15 residues. Germline assignment: CDR1 MNHEY and CDR2 SMNVEV (reference sequence). V was clipped by 5 bases and J by 3 bases, with 17 bases between them. The CDR3, as DNA: TGTGCCAGCAGTCCGACCCGCACACTATACTACGAGCAGTACTTC. This sequence encodes CASSPTRTLYYEQYF.

This clone has a single count. V gene TRBV5-4 combines with J gene TRBJ1-6; 8 positions agree with TRBD1. V lost 0 bases, J lost 6 bases, and 5 bases stayed unmatched. Germline loops: CDR1 SGHNT, CDR2 YYREEE (reference sequence). The CDR3 covers 16 residues. The CDR3 DNA reads as TGTGCCAGCAGCTTGGGACCGGACAGGGTTAATTCACCCCTCCACTTT. It encodes CASSLGPDRVNSPLHF.

This clone occurred once. The V call is TRBV11-2, the J call TRBJ2-1, with D perhaps TRBD2 (5 bases). Germline V gene lookup returns CDR1 SGHAT and CDR2 FQNNGV. CDR3 size: 14 residues. The germline V and J ends were trimmed by 0 bases and 8 bases, with 11 bases remaining between them. Here the CDR3 reads CASSLDRSGDEQFF. As DNA, the CDR3 is TGTGCCAGCAGCTTAGATCGGAGCGGAGATGAGCAGTTCTTC.

This chain links TRBV5-1 with TRBJ1-2, with unresolved D. The CDR3 length is 12 residues. Trimming removed 10 bases at V and 6 bases at J, with 16 bases between. CDR1 SGHRS and CDR2 YFSETQ come from the germline V gene. The CDR3 reads CARAGGSHGYTF. The CDR3 DNA is TGCGCCCGGGCGGGAGGGTCCCATGGCTACACCTTC. Full variable domain (remainder filled in from reference TRBV5-1 and TRBJ1-2): KAGVTQTPRYLIKTRGQQVTLSCSPISGHRSVSWYQQTPGQGLQFLFEYFSETQRNKGNFPGRFSGRQFSNSRSEMNVSTLELGDSALYLCARAGGSHGYTFGSGTRLTVV.

The chain has TRBV7-9 and TRBJ2-5; D unresolved. Germline CDR1 reads SEHNR; CDR2 reads FQNEAQ (reference sequence). This CDR3 has 14 amino acids. V was pared by 1 base and J by 4 bases, with 10 bases between. Here the CDR3 DNA reads TGTGCCAGCAGCTTAGAGCCCGCCTCAGAGACCCAGTACTTC. Translated, it gives CASSLEPASETQYF.

The chain combines TRBV30 with TRBJ1-3, with a possible D match to TRBD1 (6 bases). The ends were cut back, 2 bases at V and 0 bases at J, with 11 bases in the middle. Germline V CDR1 and CDR2: GTSNPN, SVGIG (reference sequence). This CDR3 contains 15 residues. For the CDR3, the DNA is TGTGCCTGGAGTCGGGGGACAAGCTCTGGAAACACCATATATTTT. Translated: CAWSRGTSSGNTIYF.

The V and J genes are TRBV25-1 and TRBJ2-1, with D unresolved. Germline CDR1 MGHDK, CDR2 SYGVNS. The CDR3 length is 8 residues. CDR3: CVVGEQFF. The CDR3 region has the DNA TGTGTTGTAGGGGAGCAGTTCTTC.

The chain carries TRBV6-5 and TRBJ2-7, with TRBD1 identical over 8 bases. The V segment lost 6 bases and the J segment 2 bases; nucleotides outside the gene matches: 9. Germline V gene sequence: CDR1 MNHEY, CDR2 SVGAGI. The CDR3 sequence is 15 residues long. CDR3 residues: CASSIDRGIAYEQYF. The CDR3 nucleotides are TGTGCCAGCAGCATTGACAGGGGAATAGCCTACGAGCAGTACTTC.

The CDR3 loop reads CASSLELADNEQFF. The CDR3 DNA reads as TGTGCCAGCAGCTTAGAACTAGCGGACAATGAGCAGTTCTTC. The chain couples TRBV7-2 to TRBJ2-1; 8 bases fit TRBD2. Per the germline V gene, CDR1 is SGHTA and CDR2 is FQGNSA. The J segment lost 5 bases and the V segment lost 1 base, leaving 1 base of the junction unmatched. The CDR3 totals 14 residues.

The chain recombines TRBV5-4 with TRBJ1-2, with 8 bases that match TRBD1. V shed 0 bases and J 6 bases; nucleotides not matched to a gene: 4. The germline V gene has CDR1 SGHNT and CDR2 YYREEE (reference sequence). The CDR3 has 14 amino acids. CDR3 coding DNA: TGTGCCAGCAGCTTGGGAGGACAGGGACATGGCTACACCTTC. Protein sequence: CASSLGGQGHGYTF.

This clone is a singleton in its sample. In the same sample, other DNA sequences code for this CDR3. This chain joins TRBV28 and TRBJ1-2; D remains ambiguous. The CDR3 is made up of 13 amino acids. Trimming left V 6 bases short and J 2 bases short, with 10 bases between. Germline V gene data show CDR1 as MDHEN and CDR2 as SYDVKM. DNA for the CDR3: TGTGCCAGCAGCTGGACGGCGAACTATGGCTACACCTTC. This gives the protein CASSWTANYGYTF.

The chain uses TRBV7-9 and TRBJ2-7, with D perhaps matching TRBD1 (5 bases). The ends were cut back, 3 bases at V and 3 bases at J, with 15 bases in the middle. The CDR3 consists of 15 residues. Germline CDR1 SEHNR, CDR2 FQNEAQ (reference sequence). The CDR3 is CASSFFQGVDYEQYF. The CDR3 DNA follows: TGTGCCAGCAGCTTTTTTCAGGGTGTGGACTACGAGCAGTACTTC.

In this sample, this clone turned up once. CDR3 sequence: CASSSGGTGPSPLHF. In nucleotides, the CDR3 is TGTGCCAGCAGCTCGGGGGGGACAGGGCCCTCACCCCTCCACTTT. The genes are TRBV28 and TRBJ1-6; TRBD1 agrees at 9 bases. Germline V gene lookup returns CDR1 MDHEN and CDR2 SYDVKM. The CDR3 is made up of 15 amino acids. After removal of 6 bases from V and 10 bases from J, the junction contained 10 bases not matched to a gene.

V usage is TRBV7-9 and J usage is TRBJ2-7; 10 positions match TRBD1. V shed 5 bases, J shed 2 bases, and the junction held 3 bases outside the gene matches. Per germline, CDR1 SEHNR and CDR2 FQNEAQ (reference sequence). This CDR3 has 14 amino acids. CDR3: CASSPGTGAYEQYF. CDR3 DNA: TGTGCCAGCAGCCCGGGGACAGGGGCCTACGAGCAGTACTTC.

The chain is built from TRBV7-2 and TRBJ2-7, with D unresolved. Germline V gene sequence: CDR1 SGHTA, CDR2 FQGNSA. Between the trimmed V and J ends, which lost 2 bases and 6 bases, there was a span of 11 bases. CDR3 length equals 13 residues. CDR3 residues: CASSLKPPGEQYF. CDR3 DNA sequence: TGTGCCAGCAGCTTAAAGCCCCCCGGCGAGCAGTACTTC.